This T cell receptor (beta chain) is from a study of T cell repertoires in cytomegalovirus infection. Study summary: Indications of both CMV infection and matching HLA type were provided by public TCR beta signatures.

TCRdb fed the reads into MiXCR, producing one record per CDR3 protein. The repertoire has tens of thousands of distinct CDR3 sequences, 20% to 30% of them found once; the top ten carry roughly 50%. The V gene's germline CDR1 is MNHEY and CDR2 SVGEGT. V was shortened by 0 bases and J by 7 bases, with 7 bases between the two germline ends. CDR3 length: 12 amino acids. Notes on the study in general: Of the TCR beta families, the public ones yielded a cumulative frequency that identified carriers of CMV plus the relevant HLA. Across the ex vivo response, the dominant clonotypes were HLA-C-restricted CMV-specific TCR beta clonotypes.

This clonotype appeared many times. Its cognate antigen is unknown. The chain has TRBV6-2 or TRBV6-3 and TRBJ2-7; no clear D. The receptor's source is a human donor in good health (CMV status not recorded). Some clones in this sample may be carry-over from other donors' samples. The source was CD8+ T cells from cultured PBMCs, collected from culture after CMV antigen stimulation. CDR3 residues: CASSYSGKEQYF. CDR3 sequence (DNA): TGTGCCAGCAGTTACTCGGGGAAAGAGCAGTACTTC.